This T cell receptor beta chain was captured in a study of chemoradiotherapy in HPV16-positive cancers. The germline V and J ends were trimmed by 2 bases and 3 bases, with 5 bases remaining between them. The CDR3 covers 12 residues. Germline-derived CDR1 and CDR2 are SEHNR and FQNEAQ (reference sequence). The data were produced by immunoSEQ multiplex PCR, yet TCRdb's version contains in-frame clones alone and is incomplete. This table holds about 7,400 clones, around two thirds found once. The material sequenced was tumor tissue, taken from a patient who underwent chemoradiotherapy. This receptor was taken from a human donor with HPV-associated anogenital cancer. The V and J genes are TRBV7-9 and TRBJ2-7; D is uncertain. CDR3 bases: TGTGCCAGCAGCTTATCGGACTACGAGCAGTACTTC. Amino acids: CASSLSDYEQYF.